This is a list of T cell receptor beta chains from one sample in a study of blood T cell repertoires in COVID-19. Sequencing used immunoSEQ multiplex PCR; TCRdb keeps in-frame clones, though not all of them. The data show tens of thousands of clones, over 70% seen once. What was sequenced was peripheral blood. The receptors originated from a woman aged 70-85 years with acute or convalescent COVID-19. Each CDR3 is given with its conserved first and last residue.

TRBV19	TRBJ1-5	CASSKAAQPQHF
TRBV11-2	TRBJ2-3	CASSRGGTREDTQYF
TRBV28	TRBJ1-5	CASRRQGEEPQHF
TRBV28	TRBJ1-4	CASSLQGDGEKLFF
TRBV5-6	TRBJ2-1	CASSVTGQLLWNEQFF
TRBV2	TRBJ1-2	CASRNRERNYGYTF
TRBV2	TRBJ2-6	CASGDDRASGANVLTF
TRBV29-1	TRBJ2-2	CSVEGGGNTGELFF
TRBV15	TRBJ2-1	CATRGPQGNEQFF
TRBV18	TRBJ1-1	CASSPPSIRGVAFF
TRBV28	TRBJ1-6	CASSEVTGYNSPLHF
TRBV12-3/TRBV12-4	TRBJ1-1	CASSHQGTEAFF
TRBV7-2	TRBJ1-3	CASSARGEGNTIYF
TRBV10-3	TRBJ1-5	CAISPGGVNQPQHF
TRBV10-3	TRBJ2-3	CASLSGERGSADTQYF
TRBV7-3	TRBJ2-1	CASSPGGLADYNEQFF
TRBV2	TRBJ2-1	CASSGSSGAYNEQFF
TRBV27	TRBJ2-3	CASSKKLAGVYLMGTDTQYF
TRBV4-1	TRBJ2-7	CASSQDAGVSYEQYF
TRBV4-2	TRBJ2-3	CASSQSGTGSYTQYF
TRBV28	TRBJ1-1	CASKSTAGYTEAFF
TRBV19	TRBJ1-1	CATDHGQMNTEAFF
TRBV9	TRBJ1-1	CASSVRGQGAGLTEAFF
TRBV7-6	TRBJ2-1	CASSLEGSSGRGWDEQFF
TRBV10-3	TRBJ2-7	CAISGTDSSVRGEQYF
TRBV5-4	TRBJ1-1	CASSFPTGVNTEAFF
TRBV2	TRBJ1-4	CASSRDSKNEKLFF
TRBV27	TRBJ2-7	CASSLTSGNYEQYF
TRBV3-1/TRBV3-2	TRBJ2-7	CASSQERQGVSYEQYF